Following are 9 T cell receptor beta chains from one sample sequenced in a study of cytomegalovirus exposure and HLA in healthy donors. Primers: 60 Vbeta forward and 13 Jbeta reverse. Sequencing was performed with immunoSEQ multiplex PCR; in TCRdb, only in-frame clones are kept and a portion is missing. The sample has 160,000 or so clones, 65% to 85% seen once. The specimen sequenced was PBMCs. These receptor sequences come from a man aged 60 to 75 in good health and CMV-seronegative.

J is TRBJ2-7 and V is TRBV9, with 10 bases matching TRBD1. The CDR3 loop spans 15 amino acids. V lost 3 bases to trimming and J lost 3 bases; unmatched junction nucleotides: 6. The germline CDR1 and CDR2 sequences are SGDLS and YYNGEE. The CDR3 nucleotides read TGTGCCAGCAGCGCCACCGGGACAGGGGACTACGAGCAGTACTTC. Translation gives CASSATGTGDYEQYF.

The gene calls are TRBV19 and TRBJ1-2; tentatively, D is TRBD1 (5 bases). V was pared by 2 bases and J by 0 bases, with 10 bases between. Germline V gene sequence: CDR1 LNHDA, CDR2 SQIVND (reference sequence). CDR3 length: 15 amino acids. CDR3 protein: CASSIQGLANYGYTF. The CDR3 nucleotides read TGTGCCAGTAGTATACAGGGCCTAGCTAACTATGGCTACACCTTC.

The chain recombines TRBV13 with TRBJ1-6; weak D call: TRBD1 (5 bases). The CDR3 runs 16 residues. From germline, CDR1 is PRHDT and CDR2 FYEKMQ (reference sequence). V gave up 5 bases and J gave up 8 bases, with 19 bases separating them. The CDR3 loop is CASSLPQQVHHSPLHF. The CDR3 DNA is TGTGCCAGCAGCCTTCCCCAACAGGTCCACCATTCACCCCTCCACTTT.

This chain connects TRBV5-6 to TRBJ2-7; the D gene is possibly TRBD1 (5 bases). Trimming shortened V by 5 bases and J by 2 bases, and 14 bases separated the two germline ends. The CDR3 covers 14 residues. Germline values: CDR1 SGHDT, CDR2 YYEEEE. In DNA form, the CDR3 reads TGTGCCAGCAGTTTTTCGGACATTGCCTACGAGCAGTACTTC. It yields the protein CASSFSDIAYEQYF.

A note on this clone: An end of the junction does not agree with germline; a read error may underlie this. The chain joins TRBV7-9 to TRBJ1-6; D remains unclear. The CDR3 runs to 11 residues. Germline assignment: CDR1 SEHNR and CDR2 FQNEAQ (reference sequence). This CDR3 is CSSSLVGRAVF. The CDR3 nucleotides read TGTTCCAGCAGCTTAGTTGGTCGAGCCGTGTTT.

The chain uses TRBV30 and TRBJ2-5; D ambiguous. V lost 2 bases and J lost 5, with 6 bases in between. This CDR3 contains 11 residues. From germline, CDR1 is GTSNPN and CDR2 SVGIG (reference sequence). This CDR3 is CAWSISETQYF. CDR3 in DNA: TGTGCCTGGAGTATCAGTGAGACCCAGTACTTC.

The rearrangement uses TRBV6-1 and TRBJ2-1, with 8 bases identical to TRBD2. The CDR3 has 17 residues. Germline loops: CDR1 MNHNS, CDR2 SASEGT. The V segment lost 1 base and the J segment 4 bases; nucleotides outside the gene matches: 9. CDR3: CASSEGPWRGVYNEQFF. DNA of the CDR3: TGTGCCAGCAGTGAAGGCCCCTGGCGGGGGGTGTACAATGAGCAGTTCTTC.

The V gene is TRBV5-1, the J gene TRBJ2-5; 12 bases fit TRBD2. The germline gives CDR1 SGHRS, CDR2 YFSETQ. V trimming: 0 bases; J trimming: 5 bases; junction bases outside the gene matches: 14. The CDR3 is 19 residues long. The CDR3 spells CASSLGLAGEGGSMETQYF. The CDR3 coding sequence is TGCGCCAGCAGCTTGGGACTAGCGGGAGAAGGGGGAAGTATGGAGACCCAGTACTTC.

The J gene is TRBJ2-1, the V gene TRBV6-5, with TRBD1 matching over 8 bases. The ends lost 0 bases at V and 2 bases at J; junction bases unmatched: 3. The CDR3 runs 16 residues. From germline, CDR1 is MNHEY and CDR2 SVGAGI. In nucleotides, the CDR3 is TGTGCCAGCAGTTACTCCTTGGACAGGGCCTACAATGAGCAGTTCTTC. Translated: CASSYSLDRAYNEQFF.